These 4 T cell receptor beta chains were sequenced from one sample in a study of OX40 agonist ivuxolimab in advanced cancers. The protocol was immunoSEQ multiplex PCR, while the TCRdb copy is restricted to in-frame clones and leaves out a portion. The sample contains tens of thousands of clones, around 85% of which appear only once. The source material was CD4+ or CD8+ T cells sorted from blood, sampled in a trial of the OX40 agonist ivuxolimab. These receptors were taken from an adult with an advanced solid tumor such as melanoma, head and neck, liver or kidney cancer.

This clone was picked up one time. The V and J genes are TRBV30 and TRBJ2-5; TRBD1 agrees at 7 bases. Unmatched junction bases numbered 13, after V lost 5 bases and J lost 7 bases. From germline, CDR1 is GTSNPN and CDR2 SVGIG (reference sequence). This CDR3 comprises 14 residues. CDR3 protein: CAWASPGGVRTQYF. The CDR3 coding sequence is TGTGCCTGGGCCTCTCCAGGGGGAGTTCGGACCCAGTACTTC. The full variable domain, rest sourced from reference TRBV30 and TRBJ2-5, is SQTIHQWPATLVQPVGSPLSLECTVEGTSNPNLYWYRQAAGRGLQLLFYSVGIGQISSEVPQNLSASRPQDRQFILSSKKLLLSDSGFYLCAWASPGGVRTQYFGPGTRLLVL.

CDR3 DNA sequence: TGCGCCAGCAGCCGTACAGGGGGCGAAGATGGCTACACCTTC. Protein sequence: CASSRTGGEDGYTF. The J gene is TRBJ1-2, the V gene TRBV4-1; 9 bases map to TRBD1. The germline V gene has CDR1 MGHRA and CDR2 YSYEKL. V was pared by 4 bases and J by 6 bases, with 6 bases of the junction left unmatched. This CDR3 spans 14 amino acids.

In DNA form, the CDR3 reads TGTGCCAGCAGCTGGGGACAAAACACCGGGGAGCTGTTTTTT. The encoded protein is CASSWGQNTGELFF. J is TRBJ2-2 and V is TRBV11-2, with D tentatively TRBD1 (6 bases). This CDR3 is 14 amino acids long. Germline V gene lookup returns CDR1 SGHAT and CDR2 FQNNGV. V lost 4 bases and J lost 2, with 8 bases in between.

This chain joins TRBV11-3 and TRBJ2-4; TRBD2 is a possible D gene (7 bases). Germline CDR1 reads SGHNT; CDR2 reads YENEEA. V was pared by 5 bases and J by 6 bases, with 20 bases between. The CDR3 length is 16 residues. In DNA form, the CDR3 reads TGTGCCAGCAGCCGTACGTACGGGGGGCCGGGAAACATTCAGTACTTC. Translating it yields CASSRTYGGPGNIQYF.